The 5 T cell receptor beta chains presented below share a single source sample, sequenced in a study of T cell responses to AZD1222 COVID-19 vaccine. Method: immunoSEQ multiplex PCR; TCRdb's copy keeps in-frame clones and lacks some. The sample yields 96,000 or so clones, about 90% seen once. The sample here was peripheral blood, taken on day 0 of AZD1222 vaccination. The receptor set was obtained from an adult in good health.

The chain recombines TRBV4-2 with TRBJ2-3, with TRBD2 identical over 16 bases. Per germline, CDR1 LGHNA and CDR2 YNFKEQ. Germline trimming cut 3 bases from V and 5 bases from J; bases unmatched to any gene: 2. This CDR3 has 16 amino acids. The CDR3 DNA follows: TGTGCCAGCAGCCACGGGACTAGCGGGAGGGAAGATACGCAGTATTTT. Its protein product is CASSHGTSGREDTQYF.

V gene TRBV4-2 combines with J gene TRBJ1-3, with D possibly being TRBD1 (6 bases). V lost 0 bases and J lost 3, with 6 bases in between. The CDR3 covers 14 residues. Germline loops: CDR1 LGHNA, CDR2 YNFKEQ. CDR3: CASSQDRGGNTIYF. In nucleotides, the CDR3 is TGTGCCAGCAGCCAAGACAGGGGTGGAAACACCATATATTTT.

The chain is built from TRBV2 and TRBJ1-3; D might be TRBD1 (6 bases). The germline V gene has CDR1 SNHLY and CDR2 FYNNEI. The CDR3 totals 15 residues. The V end was cut by 2 bases, the J end by 2 bases, with 10 bases between. The CDR3 is CASSELTGPGNTIYF. In DNA, the CDR3 is TGTGCCAGCAGTGAATTGACAGGTCCTGGAAACACCATATATTTT.

The DNA for the CDR3 is TGTGCCAGCAACCCTCAGCCGGGAGAGCGTGACTTGAACACTGAAGCTTTCTTT. Residues: CASNPQPGERDLNTEAFF. The chain is built from TRBV2 and TRBJ1-1; no clear D gene. The CDR3 has 18 amino acids. Germline V gene sequence: CDR1 SNHLY, CDR2 FYNNEI. Trimming took off 7 bases at V and 0 bases at J, with 24 bases between the two ends.

The genes are TRBV7-2 and TRBJ2-1, with D perhaps TRBD2 (6 bases). Germline CDR1 is SGHTA and CDR2 is FQGNSA. The CDR3 has 15 residues. V was clipped by 4 bases and J by 3 bases, with 13 bases between them. In nucleotides, the CDR3 is TGTGCCAGCAGCTCAGATGGGGGGTACTACAATGAGCAGTTCTTC. Translating it yields CASSSDGGYYNEQFF. Looking up the rest from reference TRBV7-2 and TRBJ2-1 gives the full variable domain: GAGVSQSPSNKVTEKGKDVELRCDPISGHTALYWYRQSLGQGLEFLIYFQGNSAPDKSGLPSDRFSAERTGGSVSTLTIQRTQQEDSAVYLCASSSDGGYYNEQFFGPGTRLTVL.